A selection of T cell receptor beta chains follows, all from one sample in a study of shared clonotypes between healthy human individuals. The protocol was immunoSEQ multiplex PCR, while the TCRdb copy is restricted to in-frame clones and leaves out a portion. The data contain 2 million to 2.5 million clones, over 90% of them singletons. The sequenced sample consisted of naive CD4+ T cells from PBMCs. These TCRs come from a man between 18 and 29 years old in good health. Some clones in this sample may be carry-over from other donors' samples. Each CDR3 is given with its conserved first and last residue. Fields, in order: J gene, clone size, V gene, D gene, CDR3 DNA, CDR3 protein. The D gene is left open where the match is weak. Size tells how often a clone was seen (once, few, many) or the class of an expanded clone, and some rows leave it out.

TRBJ1-6 NA TRBV6-5 NA TGTGCCAGCAGTTACTCGGGTGACCCTGGCGCACCCCTCCACTTT CASSYSGDPGAPLHF
TRBJ2-7 NA TRBV7-6 TRBD1 TGTGCCAGCAGCCCCCGGACAGGCTCCTACGAGCAGTACTTC CASSPRTGSYEQYF
TRBJ2-3 NA TRBV18 NA TGTGCCAGCTCACCAGCCCCGGAGTTCACAGATACGCAGTATTTT CASSPAPEFTDTQYF
TRBJ2-7 NA TRBV7-9 TRBD2 TGTGCCAGCAGCCAATCAGGGACTAATACCTACGAGCAGTACTTC CASSQSGTNTYEQYF
TRBJ2-1 NA TRBV7-3 TRBD1 TGTGCCAGCAGCTCTACCTCGGGACAGGTCAACAATGAGCAGTTCTTC CASSSTSGQVNNEQFF
TRBJ1-5 NA TRBV25-1 TRBD1 TGTGCCAGCAGTGAATCGGAGGGGGCTGGGAATCAGCCCCAGCATTTT CASSESEGAGNQPQHF
TRBJ1-3 NA TRBV9 NA TGTGCCAGCAGCGTAGGACAGGCCCTAAGGTCTGGAAACACCATATATTTT CASSVGQALRSGNTIYF
TRBJ2-1 NA TRBV5-1 TRBD1 TGCGCCAGCAGCTTGGATCAGGGGGCAGTTGAGCAGTTCTTC CASSLDQGAVEQFF
TRBJ1-1 few TRBV19 NA TGTGCCAGTAGTCTCAACAACCAGGTGGCTTTCTTT CASSLNNQVAFF
TRBJ2-3 NA TRBV2 NA TGTGCCAGTCGGGAAGGGGGGAGTAAGGATACGCAGTATTTT CASREGGSKDTQYF
TRBJ1-1 NA TRBV9 TRBD1 TGTGCCAGCAGCACCTGGACAGGGGGGAACACTGAAGCTTTCTTT CASSTWTGGNTEAFF
TRBJ2-3 NA TRBV5-1 NA TGCGCCAGCAGCTTGGCCGCGACAACAGATACGCAGTATTTT CASSLAATTDTQYF
TRBJ2-6 NA TRBV19 NA TGTGCCAGTACCGCCGGGCGTGGGGCCAACGTCCTGACTTTC CASTAGRGANVLTF
TRBJ2-5 NA TRBV30 TRBD1 TGTGCCTGGACAGCGGACAGGGAAGAGACCCAGTACTTC CAWTADREETQYF
TRBJ2-3 NA TRBV18 NA TGTGCCAGCTCACCAAGGGTGCCTCCAGATACGCAGTATTTT CASSPRVPPDTQYF
TRBJ1-1 NA TRBV28 TRBD1 TGTGCCAGTTTTCCCATCCCTGACAGGGGATTGAACACTGAAGCTTTCTTT CASFPIPDRGLNTEAFF